The 24 T cell receptor beta chains reported below all come from one sample, sequenced in a study of chemoradiotherapy in HPV16-positive cancers. Clones were read by immunoSEQ multiplex PCR, and TCRdb kept only the in-frame ones, dropping some. Seen here are nearly 850 clones, about four fifths observed once, and the top ten hold under 15%. The material sequenced was tumor tissue, taken from a patient who underwent chemoradiotherapy. The receptors derive from a human donor with HPV-associated anogenital cancer.

The chain joins TRBV5-1 to TRBJ2-1, with D possibly TRBD2 on 6 matching bases. Germline CDR1 is SGHRS and CDR2 is YFSETQ. Trimming removed 0 bases from V and 1 base from J, with 8 bases in between. The CDR3 covers 15 residues. The CDR3 nucleotides are TGCGCCAGCAGCTTGGAGAGCGGGTCCTACAATGAGCAGTTCTTC. This codes for CASSLESGSYNEQFF.

V and J are TRBV4-3 and TRBJ1-1; D remains ambiguous. The CDR3 is 13 amino acids. Per germline, CDR1 LGHNA and CDR2 YSLEER. V was cut by 4 bases and J by 4 bases, with 10 bases left in between. CDR3 residues: CASSPGRATEAFF. In DNA, the CDR3 is TGCGCCAGCAGCCCTGGCCGGGCCACTGAAGCTTTCTTT.

The chain couples TRBV6-6 to TRBJ1-5; D is ambiguous. The V end lost 0 bases, the J end lost 5 bases, and 14 bases lay between the germline ends. There are 16 residues in the CDR3. From germline, CDR1 is MNHNY and CDR2 SVGAGI (reference sequence). CDR3 protein: CASSYSTEWVDQPQHF. The DNA of the CDR3 is TGTGCCAGCAGTTACTCAACCGAGTGGGTCGATCAGCCCCAGCATTTT.

This chain joins TRBV11-2 and TRBJ1-4; 7 nucleotides align to TRBD1. Per germline, CDR1 SGHAT and CDR2 FQNNGV. Trimming took 6 bases from V and 12 from J; bases not matched to a gene: 7. The CDR3 contains 12 residues. The CDR3 loop reads CASSDDRDELFF. The CDR3 DNA reads TGTGCCAGCAGTGATGACAGGGATGAACTGTTTTTT.

V gene TRBV18 combines with J gene TRBJ2-5, with TRBD2 matching over 11 bases. The trim removed 4 bases at V and 5 bases at J, leaving 15 bases unmatched. Looked up from germline, CDR1 is KGHSH and CDR2 is LQKENI. This CDR3 spans 18 amino acids. The CDR3 is CASSLYGTSGHAWETQYF. CDR3 nucleotides: TGTGCCAGCTCACTATATGGGACTAGCGGCCATGCTTGGGAGACCCAGTACTTC.

The V and J genes are TRBV7-2 and TRBJ2-1, with D unresolved. The CDR3 extends over 15 amino acids. In germline, CDR1 is SGHTA, CDR2 FQGNSA. The germline V and J ends were trimmed by 1 base and 2 bases, with 9 bases remaining between them. CDR3 in amino acids: CASSLDSGPYNEQFF. DNA of the CDR3: TGTGCCAGCAGCTTAGATTCGGGCCCCTACAATGAGCAGTTCTTC.

This sequence joins TRBV11-2 and TRBJ2-3; 11 bases are shared with TRBD2. Germline V CDR1 and CDR2: SGHAT, FQNNGV. The CDR3 covers 14 residues. The V and J ends lost 3 bases and 5 bases, in that order; junction bases with no gene match: 1. CDR3 in amino acids: CASSFGLAGDTQYF. The CDR3 DNA reads as TGTGCCAGCAGCTTCGGACTAGCGGGAGATACGCAGTATTTT.

The J gene is TRBJ2-6, the V gene TRBV7-9, with no clear D. V gave up 10 bases and J gave up 4 bases, with 11 bases separating them. The CDR3 length is 13 residues. CDR1 is SEHNR, CDR2 FQNEAQ, per germline (reference sequence). The DNA of the CDR3 is TGTGCCATTCACCTGGGGGGGGCCAACGTCCTGACTTTC. Protein: CAIHLGGANVLTF. The complete variable domain, with remaining parts taken from reference TRBV7-9 and TRBJ2-6, reads DTGVSQNPRHKITKRGQNVTFRCDPISEHNRLYWYRQTLGQGPEFLTYFQNEAQLEKSRLLSDRFSAERPKGSFSTLEIQRTEQGDSAMYLCAIHLGGANVLTFGAGSRLTVL.

The chain couples TRBV19 to TRBJ1-1; 8 nucleotides line up with TRBD1. The CDR3 is made up of 16 amino acids. Germline trimming cut 5 bases from V and 0 bases from J; bases unmatched to any gene: 8. Germline assignment: CDR1 LNHDA and CDR2 SQIVND (reference sequence). The CDR3 nucleotides are TGTGCCAGTAGTCCATACAGGGGGACGATGAACACTGAAGCTTTCTTT. Translating it yields CASSPYRGTMNTEAFF.

V is TRBV9 and J is TRBJ1-1; no clear D gene. Germline CDR1 reads SGDLS; CDR2 reads YYNGEE. This CDR3 contains 13 residues. The V and J ends lost 0 bases and 1 base respectively, with 4 bases between them. Here the CDR3 reads CASSVEGNTEAFF. CDR3 in DNA: TGTGCCAGCAGCGTAGAAGGGAACACTGAAGCTTTCTTT.

V usage is TRBV5-1 and J usage is TRBJ2-3; TRBD2 matches 13 bases. CDR1 is SGHRS and CDR2 is YFSETQ in the germline V gene. V shed 0 bases and J 1 base; nucleotides not matched to a gene: 2. The CDR3 is 17 residues long. This chain's CDR3 is CASSLGLAGGGTDTQYF. The DNA of the CDR3 is TGCGCCAGCAGCTTGGGACTAGCGGGAGGAGGCACAGATACGCAGTATTTT. Filled out from reference TRBV5-1 and TRBJ2-3, the complete variable domain reads KAGVTQTPRYLIKTRGQQVTLSCSPISGHRSVSWYQQTPGQGLQFLFEYFSETQRNKGNFPGRFSGRQFSNSRSEMNVSTLELGDSALYLCASSLGLAGGGTDTQYFGPGTRLTVL.

The chain joins TRBV15 to TRBJ2-6; D is possibly TRBD1 (5 bases). Trimming took off 0 bases at V and 0 bases at J, with 9 bases between the two ends. Germline assignment: CDR1 LNHNV and CDR2 YYDKDF (reference sequence). The CDR3 has 17 amino acids. The CDR3 spells CATSRDWGNSGANVLTF. CDR3 nucleotide sequence: TGTGCCACCAGCAGAGATTGGGGCAACTCTGGGGCCAACGTCCTGACTTTC.

The chain recombines TRBV10-2 with TRBJ2-7, with 9 bases identical to TRBD2. The CDR3 runs 14 residues. With 0 bases clipped from V and 6 bases from J, the junction kept 3 bases outside the gene matches. Germline V gene lookup returns CDR1 WSHSY and CDR2 SAAADI. CDR3 nucleotides: TGCGCCAGCAGTGAGTCGGTAGCGGGAGTCGAGCAGTACGTC. Protein product: CASSESVAGVEQYV.

The chain couples TRBV30 to TRBJ2-5, with 7 bases lining up with TRBD1. This CDR3 region has 12 residues. With 3 bases clipped from V and 4 bases from J, the junction kept 2 bases outside the gene matches. Germline V gene sequence: CDR1 GTSNPN, CDR2 SVGIG (reference sequence). This chain's CDR3 is CAWRTGRETQYF. CDR3 nucleotide sequence: TGTGCCTGGAGGACAGGGCGAGAGACCCAGTACTTC. The full variable domain, rest sourced from reference TRBV30 and TRBJ2-5, is SQTIHQWPATLVQPVGSPLSLECTVEGTSNPNLYWYRQAAGRGLQLLFYSVGIGQISSEVPQNLSASRPQDRQFILSSKKLLLSDSGFYLCAWRTGRETQYFGPGTRLLVL.

CDR3 protein: CASSPRGRMETEAFF. For the CDR3, the DNA is TGTGCCAGCTCCCCGCGGGGGAGGATGGAGACTGAAGCTTTCTTT. The chain has TRBV18 and TRBJ1-1; D is perhaps TRBD1 (5 bases). The CDR3 has 15 residues. Germline values: CDR1 KGHSH, CDR2 LQKENI. The V end lost 6 bases, the J end lost 5 bases, and 19 bases lay between the germline ends.

V is TRBV7-9 and J is TRBJ1-2; the match to TRBD1 covers 12 bases. Germline CDR1 and CDR2: SEHNR and FQNEAQ (reference sequence). With V trimmed by 10 bases and J by 3 bases, 9 bases remained unmatched. The CDR3 runs to 15 residues. The CDR3 DNA sequence: TGTGCCATTCCAGGGGACAGGGGGCGAGACTATGGCTACACCTTC. This gives the protein CAIPGDRGRDYGYTF.

The rearrangement uses TRBV5-1 and TRBJ1-4; possible D gene TRBD1, 5 bases. From germline, CDR1 is SGHRS and CDR2 YFSETQ. The CDR3 is made up of 16 amino acids. V lost 4 bases, J lost 7 bases, and 20 bases lay in between. CDR3 bases: TGCGCCAGCAGCCCCGGAATTGGGGGTTTTGCTGAAAAACTGTTTTTT. Protein sequence: CASSPGIGGFAEKLFF.

The chain combines TRBV9 with TRBJ2-3, with TRBD2 matching over 8 bases. The CDR3 is 14 residues long. Germline assignment: CDR1 SGDLS and CDR2 YYNGEE. J was trimmed by 0 bases and V by 3 bases; bases with no gene match: 0. CDR3 loop: CASSASGSTDTQYF. For the CDR3, the DNA is TGTGCCAGCAGCGCTAGCGGGAGCACAGATACGCAGTATTTT.

This chain connects TRBV5-1 to TRBJ1-1; possible D gene TRBD1, 6 bases. Trimming stripped 5 bases from V and 5 bases from J, with 19 bases between. The CDR3 is 15 residues long. Germline CDR1 reads SGHRS; CDR2 reads YFSETQ. In nucleotides, the CDR3 is TGCGCCAGCAGTGGTGGGGGCACTAGTCGGACTGAAGCTTTCTTT. Its protein product is CASSGGGTSRTEAFF.

The chain couples TRBV28 to TRBJ1-6, with D perhaps TRBD1 (5 bases). Germline V gene sequence: CDR1 MDHEN, CDR2 SYDVKM. V lost 2 bases and J 7 bases, leaving 15 bases between the germline ends. This CDR3 is built from 16 residues. Here the CDR3 reads CASSLAWGRDNSPLHF. For the CDR3, the DNA is TGTGCCAGCAGTTTAGCCTGGGGCAGGGACAATTCACCCCTCCACTTT.

The table lists this clone with a few counts. The chain carries TRBV7-9 and TRBJ2-6; D ambiguous. With 5 bases removed from V and 0 bases from J, the gap between germline ends came to 8 bases. The CDR3 is 15 residues long. The V gene's germline CDR1 is SEHNR and CDR2 FQNEAQ (reference sequence). The CDR3 reads CASSMFFSGANVLTF. CDR3 nucleotides: TGTGCCAGCAGCATGTTTTTCTCTGGGGCCAACGTCCTGACTTTC.

The V gene is TRBV7-9, the J gene TRBJ2-5, with a possible D match to TRBD1 (6 bases). The assigned J gene may be wrong: the sequence end matches TRBJ2-7 better. Germline V gene sequence: CDR1 SEHNR, CDR2 FQNEAQ (reference sequence). The CDR3 is 13 amino acids. CDR3 loop: CASSHDRTYEQYF. DNA for the CDR3: TGTGCCAGCAGCCACGACAGGACCTACGAGCAGTACTTC.

The chain joins TRBV9 to TRBJ2-3; 9 nucleotides line up with TRBD2. With 0 bases clipped from V and 2 bases from J, the junction kept 4 bases outside the gene matches. CDR1 is SGDLS, CDR2 YYNGEE, per germline. CDR3 length equals 16 residues. The CDR3 region is CASSVAAGGYTDTQYF. In DNA, the CDR3 is TGTGCCAGCAGCGTAGCAGCGGGGGGATACACAGATACGCAGTATTTT. Drawing the rest from reference TRBV9 and TRBJ2-3, the complete variable domain is DSGVTQTPKHLITATGQRVTLRCSPRSGDLSVYWYQQSLDQGLQFLIQYYNGEERAKGNILERFSAQQFPDLHSELNLSSLELGDSALYFCASSVAAGGYTDTQYFGPGTRLTVL.

This rearrangement joins TRBV4-1 to TRBJ1-4, with TRBD1 matching over 7 bases. Germline loops: CDR1 MGHRA, CDR2 YSYEKL. The trim removed 0 bases at V and 7 bases at J, leaving 8 bases unmatched. This CDR3 has 16 amino acids. This CDR3 is CASSQDGNRGPEKLFF. In DNA, the CDR3 is TGCGCCAGCAGCCAAGATGGTAACAGGGGACCTGAAAAACTGTTTTTT.